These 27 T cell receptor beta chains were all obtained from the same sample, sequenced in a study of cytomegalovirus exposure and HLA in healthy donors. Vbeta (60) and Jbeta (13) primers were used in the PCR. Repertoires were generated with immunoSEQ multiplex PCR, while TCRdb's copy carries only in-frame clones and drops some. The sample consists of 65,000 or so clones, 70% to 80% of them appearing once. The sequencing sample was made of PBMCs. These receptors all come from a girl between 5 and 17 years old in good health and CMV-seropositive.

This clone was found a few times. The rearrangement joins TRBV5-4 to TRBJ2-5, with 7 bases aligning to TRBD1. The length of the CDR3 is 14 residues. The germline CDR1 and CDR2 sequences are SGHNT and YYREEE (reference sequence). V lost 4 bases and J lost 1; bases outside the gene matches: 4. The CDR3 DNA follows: TGTGCCAGCAGCGGGGACAGAATCCAAGAGACCCAGTACTTC. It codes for CASSGDRIQETQYF.

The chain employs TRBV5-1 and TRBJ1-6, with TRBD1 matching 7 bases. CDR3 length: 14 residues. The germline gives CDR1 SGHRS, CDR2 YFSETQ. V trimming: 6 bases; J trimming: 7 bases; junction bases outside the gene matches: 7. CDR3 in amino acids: CASTLQGENSPLHF. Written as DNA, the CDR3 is TGCGCCAGCACTCTCCAGGGGGAGAATTCACCCCTCCACTTT.

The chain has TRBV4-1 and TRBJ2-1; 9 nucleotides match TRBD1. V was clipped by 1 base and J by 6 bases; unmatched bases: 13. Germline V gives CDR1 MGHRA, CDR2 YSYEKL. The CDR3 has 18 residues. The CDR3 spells CASSQVTPRDRESNEQFF. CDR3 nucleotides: TGCGCCAGCAGCCAAGTCACACCCCGGGACAGGGAATCCAATGAGCAGTTCTTC.

CDR3 DNA: TGCAGCATGGACATGGATCGATTCGATACGCAGTATTTT. Protein: CSMDMDRFDTQYF. The genes are TRBV29-1 and TRBJ2-3, with D possibly TRBD1 on 5 matching bases. The V gene's germline CDR1 is SQVTM and CDR2 ANQGSEA. V lost 8 bases and J 6 bases, leaving 18 bases between the germline ends. The CDR3 totals 13 residues.

CDR3 DNA sequence: TGCGCCAGCAGCCTTGGACAGGGCAATGGCTACACCTTC. This encodes CASSLGQGNGYTF. This chain connects TRBV5-1 to TRBJ1-2; 8 positions match TRBD1. The CDR3 sequence is 13 residues long. V shed 4 bases and J 6 bases; nucleotides not matched to a gene: 5. In germline, CDR1 is SGHRS, CDR2 YFSETQ.

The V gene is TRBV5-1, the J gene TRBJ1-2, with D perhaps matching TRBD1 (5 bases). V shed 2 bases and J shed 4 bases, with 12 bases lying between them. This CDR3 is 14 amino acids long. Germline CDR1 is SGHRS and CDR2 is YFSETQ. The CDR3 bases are TGCGCCAGCAGCTTAGGGGCCCTCGCCTATGGCTACACCTTC. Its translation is CASSLGALAYGYTF.

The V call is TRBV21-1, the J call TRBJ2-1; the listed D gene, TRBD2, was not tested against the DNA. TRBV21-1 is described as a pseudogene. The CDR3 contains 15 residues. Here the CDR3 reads CASSKTSGIIYEQFF. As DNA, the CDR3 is TGTGCCAGCAGCAAAACCAGCGGGATCATTTATGAGCAGTTCTTC.

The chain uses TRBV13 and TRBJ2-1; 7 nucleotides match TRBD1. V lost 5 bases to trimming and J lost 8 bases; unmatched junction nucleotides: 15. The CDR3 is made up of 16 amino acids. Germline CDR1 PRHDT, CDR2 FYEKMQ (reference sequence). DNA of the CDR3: TGTGCCAGCAGCCCCAGGGGGTCTGTTGTTTATGATGAGCAGTTCTTC. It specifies CASSPRGSVVYDEQFF.

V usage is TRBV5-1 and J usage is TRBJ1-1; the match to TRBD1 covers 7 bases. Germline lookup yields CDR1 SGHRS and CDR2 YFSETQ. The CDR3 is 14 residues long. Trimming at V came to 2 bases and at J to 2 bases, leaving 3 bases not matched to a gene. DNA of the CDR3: TGCGCCAGCAGCTTTCAGGGGGAAAACACTGAAGCTTTCTTT. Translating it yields CASSFQGENTEAFF.

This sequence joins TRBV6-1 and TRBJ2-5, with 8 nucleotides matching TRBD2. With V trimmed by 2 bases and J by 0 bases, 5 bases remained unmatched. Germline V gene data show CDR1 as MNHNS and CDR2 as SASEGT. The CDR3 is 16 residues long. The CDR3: CASSERRGAYQETQYF. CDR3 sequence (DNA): TGTGCCAGCAGTGAACGGCGGGGGGCCTACCAAGAGACCCAGTACTTC.

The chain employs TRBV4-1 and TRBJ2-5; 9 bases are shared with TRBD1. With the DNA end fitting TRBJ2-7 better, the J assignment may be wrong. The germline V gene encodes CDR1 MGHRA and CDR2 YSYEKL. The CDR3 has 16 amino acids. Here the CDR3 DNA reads TGCGCCAGCAGCCAGCCTCAGGGGACAGGGATCTACGAGCAGTACTTC. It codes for CASSQPQGTGIYEQYF.

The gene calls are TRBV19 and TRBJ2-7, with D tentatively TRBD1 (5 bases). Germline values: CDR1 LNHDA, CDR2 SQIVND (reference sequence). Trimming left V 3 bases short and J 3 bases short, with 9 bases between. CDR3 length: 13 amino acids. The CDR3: CASSIGQGYEQYF. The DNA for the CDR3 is TGTGCCAGTAGTATTGGGCAGGGCTACGAGCAGTACTTC.

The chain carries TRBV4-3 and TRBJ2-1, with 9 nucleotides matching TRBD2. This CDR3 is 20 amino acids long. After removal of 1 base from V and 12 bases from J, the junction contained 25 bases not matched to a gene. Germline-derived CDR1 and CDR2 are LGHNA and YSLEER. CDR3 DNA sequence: TGCGCCAGCAGCCAAGTAGGCGGCCTAGCGGGATCCCAGAACAAGGTGGGGCAGTTCTTC. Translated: CASSQVGGLAGSQNKVGQFF.

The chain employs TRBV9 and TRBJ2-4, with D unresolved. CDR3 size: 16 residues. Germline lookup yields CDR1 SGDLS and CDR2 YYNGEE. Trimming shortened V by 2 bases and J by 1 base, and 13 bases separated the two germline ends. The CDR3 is CASSVALNGAKNIQYF. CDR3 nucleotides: TGTGCCAGCAGCGTCGCCCTTAACGGGGCCAAAAACATTCAGTACTTC.

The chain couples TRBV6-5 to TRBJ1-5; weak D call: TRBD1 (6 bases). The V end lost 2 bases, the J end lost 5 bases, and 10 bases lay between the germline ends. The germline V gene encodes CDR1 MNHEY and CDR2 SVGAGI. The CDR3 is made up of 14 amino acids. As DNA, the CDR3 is TGTGCCAGCAGTTACGGACAGTTTTATCAGCCCCAGCATTTT. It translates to CASSYGQFYQPQHF.

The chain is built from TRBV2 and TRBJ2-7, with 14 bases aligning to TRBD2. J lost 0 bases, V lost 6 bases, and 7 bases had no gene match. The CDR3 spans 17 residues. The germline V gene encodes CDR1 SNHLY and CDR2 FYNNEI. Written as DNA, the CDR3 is TGTGCCAGCAGGGAACGACTAGCGGGGGGGAGCTCCTACGAGCAGTACTTC. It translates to CASRERLAGGSSYEQYF.

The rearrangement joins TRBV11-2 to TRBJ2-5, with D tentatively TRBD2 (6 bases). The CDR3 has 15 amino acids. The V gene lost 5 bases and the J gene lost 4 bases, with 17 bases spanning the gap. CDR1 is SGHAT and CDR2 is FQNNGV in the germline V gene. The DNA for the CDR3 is TGTGCCAGCAGCCAGAACACCGGGAGTTCAGAGACCCAGTACTTC. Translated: CASSQNTGSSETQYF.

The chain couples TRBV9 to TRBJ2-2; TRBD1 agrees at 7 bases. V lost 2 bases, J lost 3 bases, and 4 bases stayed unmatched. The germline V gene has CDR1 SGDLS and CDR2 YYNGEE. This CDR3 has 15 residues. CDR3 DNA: TGTGCCAGCAGCGTGACAGGGTTAGACACCGGGGAGCTGTTTTTT. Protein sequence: CASSVTGLDTGELFF. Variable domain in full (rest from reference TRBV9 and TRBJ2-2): DSGVTQTPKHLITATGQRVTLRCSPRSGDLSVYWYQQSLDQGLQFLIQYYNGEERAKGNILERFSAQQFPDLHSELNLSSLELGDSALYFCASSVTGLDTGELFFGEGSRLTVL.

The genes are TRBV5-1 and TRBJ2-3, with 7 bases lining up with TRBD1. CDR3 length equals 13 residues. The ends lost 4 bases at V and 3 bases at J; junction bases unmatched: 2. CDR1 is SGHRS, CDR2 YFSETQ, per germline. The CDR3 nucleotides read TGCGCCAGCAGCCCGGACAGGACAGATACGCAGTATTTT. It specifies CASSPDRTDTQYF.

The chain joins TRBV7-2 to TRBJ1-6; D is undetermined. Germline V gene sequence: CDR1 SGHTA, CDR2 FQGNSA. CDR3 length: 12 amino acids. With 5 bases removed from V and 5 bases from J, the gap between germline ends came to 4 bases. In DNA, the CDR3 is TGTGCCAGCAGCGACAATAATTCACCCCTCCACTTT. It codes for CASSDNNSPLHF.

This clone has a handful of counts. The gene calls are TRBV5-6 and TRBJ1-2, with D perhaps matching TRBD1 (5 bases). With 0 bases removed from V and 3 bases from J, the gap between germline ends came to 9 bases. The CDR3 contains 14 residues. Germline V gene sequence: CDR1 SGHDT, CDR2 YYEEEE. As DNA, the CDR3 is TGTGCCAGCAGCTTGGTACAGGTGGACTATGGCTACACCTTC. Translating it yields CASSLVQVDYGYTF.

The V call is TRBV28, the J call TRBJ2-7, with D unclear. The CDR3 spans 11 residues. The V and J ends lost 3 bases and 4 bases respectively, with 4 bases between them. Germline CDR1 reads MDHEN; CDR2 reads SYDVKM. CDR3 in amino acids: CASSFLYEQYF. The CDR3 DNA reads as TGTGCCAGCAGTTTCCTTTACGAGCAGTACTTC.

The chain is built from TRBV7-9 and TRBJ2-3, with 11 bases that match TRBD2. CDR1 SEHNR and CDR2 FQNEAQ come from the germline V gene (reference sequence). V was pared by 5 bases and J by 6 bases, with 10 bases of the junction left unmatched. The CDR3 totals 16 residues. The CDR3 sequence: CASSPDIAGGMDTQYF. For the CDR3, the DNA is TGTGCCAGCAGCCCGGATATAGCGGGAGGGATGGATACGCAGTATTTT. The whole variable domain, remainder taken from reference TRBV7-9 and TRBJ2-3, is DTGVSQNPRHKITKRGQNVTFRCDPISEHNRLYWYRQTLGQGPEFLTYFQNEAQLEKSRLLSDRFSAERPKGSFSTLEIQRTEQGDSAMYLCASSPDIAGGMDTQYFGPGTRLTVL.

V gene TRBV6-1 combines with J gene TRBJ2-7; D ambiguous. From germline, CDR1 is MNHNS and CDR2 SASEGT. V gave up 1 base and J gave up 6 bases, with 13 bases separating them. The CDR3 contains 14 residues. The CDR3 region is CASSEGVPTGEQYF. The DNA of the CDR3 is TGTGCCAGCAGTGAAGGGGTACCAACGGGCGAGCAGTACTTC.

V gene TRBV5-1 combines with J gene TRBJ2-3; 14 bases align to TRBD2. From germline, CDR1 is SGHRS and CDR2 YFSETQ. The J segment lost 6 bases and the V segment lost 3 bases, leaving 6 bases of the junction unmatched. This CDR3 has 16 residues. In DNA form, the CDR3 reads TGCGCCAGCAGCTCCCGGACTAGCGGGGGGAGGGATACGCAGTATTTT. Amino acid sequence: CASSSRTSGGRDTQYF.

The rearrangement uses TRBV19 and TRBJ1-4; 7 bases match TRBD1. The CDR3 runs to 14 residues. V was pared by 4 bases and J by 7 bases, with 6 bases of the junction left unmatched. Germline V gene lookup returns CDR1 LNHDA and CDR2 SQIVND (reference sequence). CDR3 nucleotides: TGTGCCAGTAGTAACAGGGGTAGAGGTGAAAAACTGTTTTTT. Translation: CASSNRGRGEKLFF.

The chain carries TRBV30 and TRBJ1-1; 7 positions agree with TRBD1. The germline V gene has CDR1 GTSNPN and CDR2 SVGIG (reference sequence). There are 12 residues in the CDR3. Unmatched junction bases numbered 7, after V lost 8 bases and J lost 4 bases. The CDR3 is CATTGKGTEAFF. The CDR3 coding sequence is TGTGCCACGACAGGGAAAGGCACTGAAGCTTTCTTT.